The T cell receptor (beta chain) under discussion was sequenced for a study of blood T cells in healthy people across ages. V dropped 2 bases and J dropped 3 bases, with 10 bases sitting between them. Germline CDR1 is SEHNR and CDR2 is FQNEAQ (reference sequence). The CDR3 extends over 14 amino acids. Comments on this clonotype: What it binds is not known.

Findings and caveats of the study: With age, beta diversity per million T cells declined roughly linearly, significantly by 35 to 40. It was the long-lived donors that had more naive CD4+ cells and higher diversity than aged donors.

Alongside a J-beta primer mix, a sample-barcoded 5' primer served in a second PCR lasting roughly 6 to 11 cycles. From the 5' RACE reads, TCRdb called clonotypes with MiXCR, one entry per CDR3 protein. The sample consists of more than 900,000 distinct CDR3 sequences, roughly 24% of them appearing once. The same sample was also used in a study of T cells of mothers and their children. According to that study: The overlap seen between related mothers and children slightly exceeded that of unrelated pairs, though not significantly.

Input material: blood. The chain employs TRBV7-9 and TRBJ2-5; D gene unclear. The source is a girl aged 2-9 years in good health. This chain's CDR3 is CASSLSLTEETQYF. The CDR3 nucleotides are TGTGCCAGCAGCTTAAGTCTGACTGAAGAGACCCAGTACTTC.